This T cell receptor beta chain was sequenced during a study of blood T cells in healthy people across ages. J was trimmed by 3 bases and V by 0 bases; bases with no gene match: 6. The CDR3 length is 15 residues. Germline assignment: CDR1 DFQATT and CDR2 SNEGSKA (reference sequence). With regard to this clonotype: What it binds is unknown.

Findings and limits, study-wide: The diversity estimates, figures obtained from one million T cells, were considered underestimates. Changes seen in expanded clonotypes were possibly confounded by donor CMV status left unknown.

A second PCR of 7 to 11 cycles used a sample-barcoded 5' primer and a J-beta primer mix. TCRdb reprocessed the 5' RACE reads with MiXCR, giving one entry per CDR3 protein. The data hold more than 900,000 distinct CDR3 sequences, with approximately 25% observed a single time. This sample also belongs to another study, concerning T cells of mothers and their children. This second study says: The study recruited a few healthy Caucasian mothers and their six children as donors.

This chain links TRBV20-1 with TRBJ1-1; 8 positions agree with TRBD1. Sequencing used blood. This clonotype was obtained from a girl aged 2-10 years in good health. The CDR3: CSARDTGGGDTEAFF. The CDR3 DNA sequence: TGCAGTGCTAGAGATACAGGGGGAGGGGACACTGAAGCTTTCTTT.